This entry concerns a single T cell receptor beta chain. This sample was included in a study of PD-L1 blockade in urothelial cancer. This CDR3 is 15 amino acids long. CDR1 SGHNT and CDR2 YYREEE come from the germline V gene (reference sequence). The V and J ends lost 4 bases and 3 bases, in that order; junction bases with no gene match: 10. Repertoires were generated with immunoSEQ multiplex PCR, while TCRdb's copy carries only in-frame clones and drops some. The data hold about 79,000 clones, with 86% observed a single time. Time point in this sample: pretreatment peripheral blood. The source material was PBMCs, sampled around atezolizumab (anti-PD-L1) treatment. The chain employs TRBV5-4 and TRBJ2-7, with 7 bases fitting TRBD2. This receptor was taken from a man in his 60s with urothelial cancer. CDR3 sequence reads: CASSKDAGENYEQYF. DNA for the CDR3: TGTGCCAGCAGCAAGGATGCGGGGGAGAACTACGAGCAGTACTTC.